This T cell receptor beta chain is from a study of blood T cells in healthy people across ages. A second about 7 to 11 cycle PCR used barcoded and J-beta primers. TCRdb reprocessed the 5' RACE reads via MiXCR and lists one record per CDR3 protein. The table includes approximately 580,000 distinct CDR3 sequences, less than 25% detected once. Each sample provided at least 5.5 micrograms of extracted total RNA. This clonotype has just a few counts. The V gene lost 0 bases and the J gene lost 7 bases, with 11 bases spanning the gap. Germline V CDR1 and CDR2: SGDLS, YYNGEE. The CDR3 extends over 13 amino acids. Another study also made use of these data, one on T cells of mothers and their children.

The material sequenced was blood. The source of this sequence is a boy aged 10-17 years in good health. This chain links TRBV9 with TRBJ2-7; D is unresolved. CDR3 protein: CASSVGGRREQYF. CDR3 nucleotide sequence: TGTGCCAGCAGCGTAGGAGGACGGCGGGAGCAGTACTTC.